One sample yielded the 27 T cell receptor beta chains listed below, sequenced in a study of T cell repertoires in cytomegalovirus infection. The antigens these receptors bind are not known. Using its own MiXCR run on the reads, TCRdb lists one record per CDR3 protein. The sample includes fewer than 150,000 distinct CDR3 sequences, more than 30% of them seen just once. Sequencing was performed on CD8+ T cells from cultured PBMCs, taken from culture after CMV antigen stimulation. All receptors derive from a human donor in good health (CMV status not recorded). Some clones in this sample may be carry-over from other donors' samples.

The chain combines TRBV19 with TRBJ1-2; no clear D. Germline V gives CDR1 LNHDA, CDR2 SQIVND (reference sequence). The CDR3 totals 15 residues. Trimming removed 1 base at V and 1 base at J, with 10 bases between. The CDR3 DNA follows: TGTGCCAGTAGTATAGTGGCAGAAATTAACTATGGCTACACCTTC. This translates into CASSIVAEINYGYTF.

V is TRBV6-2 or TRBV6-3 and J is TRBJ1-2; D may be TRBD1 (6 bases). Germline CDR1 and CDR2: MNHEY and SVGEGT. There are 15 residues in the CDR3. Trimming removed 6 bases at V and 6 bases at J, with 20 bases between. The CDR3 DNA follows: TGTGCCAGCAGAAGAAATCAACAGGGTACGCATGGCTACACCTTC. Its translation: CASRRNQQGTHGYTF.

This clonotype appeared many times. The rearrangement links TRBV3-1 to TRBJ1-5; D remains unclear. The CDR3 covers 14 residues. CDR1 and CDR2 (germline): LGHDT, YNNKEL (reference sequence). V lost 3 bases, J lost 4 bases, and 10 bases lay in between. The CDR3 coding sequence is TGTGCCAGCAGCCATGGTCGCCAAAATCAGCCCCAGCATTTT. Residues: CASSHGRQNQPQHF.

Ten or more counts support this clonotype. The rearrangement joins TRBV7-2 to TRBJ2-2, with 8 positions matching TRBD1. Per the germline V gene, CDR1 is SGHTA and CDR2 is FQGNSA. This CDR3 is built from 15 residues. Germline trimming cut 6 bases from V and 8 bases from J; bases unmatched to any gene: 11. The CDR3 is CASSYSGTGQGELFF. The CDR3 nucleotides read TGTGCCAGCAGTTATTCGGGGACAGGTCAAGGGGAGCTGTTTTTT.

V is TRBV4-1 and J is TRBJ2-5, with 8 bases identical to TRBD1. Losses at the gene ends were 4 bases for V and 5 bases for J; bases not matched to a gene: 12. Per germline, CDR1 MGHRA and CDR2 YSYEKL. The CDR3 contains 16 residues. In DNA, the CDR3 is TGCGCCAGCAGCCTTCCCCAGGGGGCGCCCAGGGAGACCCAGTACTTC. Amino acids: CASSLPQGAPRETQYF.

This sequence joins TRBV5-6 and TRBJ2-1; D is perhaps TRBD2 (5 bases). The V end lost 4 bases, the J end lost 8 bases, and 16 bases lay between the germline ends. The CDR3 contains 14 residues. Per germline, CDR1 SGHDT and CDR2 YYEEEE. The CDR3 nucleotides read TGTGCCAGCAGCACCGGGATCAAAGTCGATGAGCAGTTCTTC. Translated, it gives CASSTGIKVDEQFF.

V is TRBV2 and J is TRBJ2-1, with TRBD2 matching over 12 bases. The CDR3 is 16 amino acids. J gave up 1 base and V 4 bases, and 2 bases lay outside the gene matches. Germline loops: CDR1 SNHLY, CDR2 FYNNEI. CDR3 amino acids: CASSGLAGASYNEQFF. DNA of the CDR3: TGTGCCAGCAGTGGACTAGCGGGGGCTTCCTACAATGAGCAGTTCTTC.

The J gene is TRBJ2-5, the V gene TRBV7-6; 7 bases line up with TRBD2. Germline CDR1 reads SGHVS; CDR2 reads FNYEAQ. CDR3 length: 15 residues. V shed 0 bases, J shed 3 bases, and the junction held 4 bases outside the gene matches. Written as DNA, the CDR3 is TGTGCCAGCAGCTTAGCGTCCAGCGGGGAAGAGACCCAGTACTTC. It encodes CASSLASSGEETQYF.

J is TRBJ2-2 and V is TRBV5-6; D remains unclear. This CDR3 spans 15 amino acids. Germline loops: CDR1 SGHDT, CDR2 YYEEEE. V shed 4 bases and J shed 7 bases, with 17 bases lying between them. The CDR3 DNA is TGTGCCAGCAGCCATTGGTATACTCGAGACGGGGAGCTGTTTTTT. Protein: CASSHWYTRDGELFF.

This clonotype came up a few times. The chain couples TRBV7-2 to TRBJ2-3, with D perhaps matching TRBD1 or TRBD2 (5 bases each). This CDR3 is built from 15 residues. The germline V gene has CDR1 SGHTA and CDR2 FQGNSA. Trimming cost V 3 bases and J 10 bases, with 20 bases left between them. The CDR3, as DNA: TGTGCCAGCAGCTTTGGGGACGCTTTCACGGTCCCGCAGTATTTT. This codes for CASSFGDAFTVPQYF. The entire variable domain, with the rest obtained from reference TRBV7-2 and TRBJ2-3, is as follows: GAGVSQSPSNKVTEKGKDVELRCDPISGHTALYWYRQSLGQGLEFLIYFQGNSAPDKSGLPSDRFSAERTGGSVSTLTIQRTQQEDSAVYLCASSFGDAFTVPQYFGPGTRLTVL.

This chain joins TRBV15 and TRBJ1-1, with D tentatively TRBD1 (5 bases). The ends were cut back, 1 base at V and 8 bases at J, with 17 bases in the middle. The CDR3 contains 15 residues. The germline gives CDR1 LNHNV, CDR2 YYDKDF (reference sequence). In DNA, the CDR3 is TGTGCCACCAGCAGAGGGTTGGGACGGGGCTCAGAAGCTTTCTTT. It specifies CATSRGLGRGSEAFF.

The chain employs TRBV7-2 and TRBJ2-7; D is unresolved. The germline V gene encodes CDR1 SGHTA and CDR2 FQGNSA. Trimming removed 4 bases from V and 4 bases from J, with 11 bases in between. This CDR3 contains 13 residues. As DNA, the CDR3 is TGTGCCAGCAGCTCCTCGCAAGCTTACGAGCAGTACTTC. Translated, it gives CASSSSQAYEQYF. Using reference TRBV7-2 and TRBJ2-7 for the parts outside the CDR3, the full variable domain is GAGVSQSPSNKVTEKGKDVELRCDPISGHTALYWYRQSLGQGLEFLIYFQGNSAPDKSGLPSDRFSAERTGGSVSTLTIQRTQQEDSAVYLCASSSSQAYEQYFGPGTRLTVT.

V usage is TRBV11-2 and J usage is TRBJ2-1; no clear D. The CDR3 loop spans 13 amino acids. The germline V and J ends were trimmed by 7 bases and 8 bases, with 15 bases remaining between them. From germline, CDR1 is SGHAT and CDR2 FQNNGV. CDR3 sequence reads: CASTSPRADEQFF. The CDR3 nucleotides are TGTGCCAGCACCTCACCTCGAGCAGATGAGCAGTTCTTC.

This clonotype was recorded a few times. The rearrangement joins TRBV7-2 to TRBJ2-2; a weak D match, TRBD2 (6 bases). Between the trimmed V and J ends, which lost 1 base and 3 bases, there was a span of 9 bases. The CDR3 extends over 15 amino acids. Germline values: CDR1 SGHTA, CDR2 FQGNSA. The CDR3 protein is CASSLGGTDTGELFF. The CDR3, as DNA: TGTGCCAGCAGCTTAGGCGGGACTGACACCGGGGAGCTGTTTTTT. Looking up the rest from reference TRBV7-2 and TRBJ2-2 gives the full variable domain: GAGVSQSPSNKVTEKGKDVELRCDPISGHTALYWYRQSLGQGLEFLIYFQGNSAPDKSGLPSDRFSAERTGGSVSTLTIQRTQQEDSAVYLCASSLGGTDTGELFFGEGSRLTVL.

This clonotype was observed a few times. The chain recombines TRBV4-1 with TRBJ2-5; TRBD2 matches 14 bases. This CDR3 contains 16 residues. The V gene end was trimmed by 4 bases and the J gene end by 2 bases; junction bases not matched to a gene: 3. Per the germline V gene, CDR1 is MGHRA and CDR2 is YSYEKL. The DNA of the CDR3 is TGCGCCAGCAGCCTGGGACTAGCGGGGGCTCAAGAGACCCAGTACTTC. This codes for CASSLGLAGAQETQYF.

Here the CDR3 DNA reads TGTGCCAGCAGTGAATTGGGGGTACCCGAGCAGTACTTC. This gives the protein CASSELGVPEQYF. The J gene is TRBJ2-7, the V gene TRBV25-1; D may be TRBD1 or TRBD2 (5 bases each). The germline gives CDR1 MGHDK, CDR2 SYGVNS. The CDR3 consists of 13 residues. V was clipped by 1 base and J by 6 bases, with 10 bases between them.

This clonotype occurred a few times. This rearrangement joins TRBV6-1 to TRBJ1-1, with 9 bases identical to TRBD1. Germline assignment: CDR1 MNHNS and CDR2 SASEGT. V gave up 11 bases and J gave up 5 bases; unmatched junction bases: 3. CDR3 length: 11 amino acids. CDR3 DNA sequence: TGTGCCGGACAGGGGAGGACTGAAGCTTTCTTT. Protein product: CAGQGRTEAFF.

The CDR3: CASSLEATEAFF. As DNA, the CDR3 is TGTGCCAGCAGCTTAGAGGCTACTGAAGCTTTCTTT. The rearrangement links TRBV7-9 to TRBJ1-1; D uncertain. CDR3 length equals 12 residues. Germline V gives CDR1 SEHNR, CDR2 FQNEAQ (reference sequence). V lost 1 base to trimming and J lost 5 bases, with 5 bases between them.

This sequence joins TRBV28 and TRBJ1-3, with D unclear. Trimming took 5 bases from V and 0 from J, leaving 2 bases between them. Germline values: CDR1 MDHEN, CDR2 SYDVKM. This CDR3 contains 12 residues. Here the CDR3 DNA reads TGTGCCAGCAGTACCTCTGGAAACACCATATATTTT. The encoded protein is CASSTSGNTIYF.

The rearrangement uses TRBV3-1 and TRBJ2-1, with D possibly TRBD1 on 6 matching bases. V shed 3 bases and J shed 6 bases, with 12 bases lying between them. Germline CDR1 and CDR2: LGHDT and YNNKEL (reference sequence). The CDR3 sequence is 14 residues long. The CDR3 DNA reads as TGTGCCAGCAGCCATTGGTCAGGGGCCAATGAGCAGTTCTTC. It codes for CASSHWSGANEQFF.

This clonotype turned up a few times. The gene calls are TRBV4-1 and TRBJ2-7; possibly TRBD1 or TRBD2 for D (5 bases each). Trimming removed 2 bases at V and 4 bases at J, with 15 bases between. Germline CDR1 and CDR2: MGHRA and YSYEKL. The CDR3 runs to 15 residues. CDR3: CASSQPGTNMYEQYF. The CDR3, as DNA: TGCGCCAGCAGCCAACCTGGGACGAATATGTACGAGCAGTACTTC.

The chain recombines TRBV6-2 or TRBV6-3 with TRBJ2-7; D ambiguous. CDR3 length equals 13 residues. The V gene lost 5 bases and the J gene lost 1 base, with 9 bases spanning the gap. The germline V gene has CDR1 MNHEY and CDR2 SVGEGT. CDR3 amino acids: CASSIGFSYEQYF. The CDR3, as DNA: TGTGCCAGCAGTATCGGGTTTTCCTACGAGCAGTACTTC.

This clonotype was found many times. The J gene is TRBJ2-5, the V gene TRBV5-5; either TRBD1 or TRBD2 may fit D (6 bases each). The germline V gene encodes CDR1 SGHKS and CDR2 YYEKEE (reference sequence). V was clipped by 0 bases and J by 5 bases, with 11 bases between them. The length of the CDR3 is 14 residues. CDR3 in amino acids: CASSLAVGGETQYF. In DNA form, the CDR3 reads TGTGCCAGCAGCTTGGCCGTAGGGGGGGAGACCCAGTACTTC.

The chain links TRBV7-4 to TRBJ2-3; no clear D gene. This CDR3 spans 15 amino acids. V gave up 1 base and J gave up 3 bases, with 11 bases separating them. Germline values: CDR1 SGHVT, CDR2 SQSDAQ. The CDR3 bases are TGTGCCAGCAGCTTAGTTGCGGCTACAACAGATACGCAGTATTTT. It specifies CASSLVAATTDTQYF.

The CDR3: CASSYDEGDTQYF. The CDR3 DNA follows: TGTGCCAGCAGTTACGATGAGGGAGATACGCAGTATTTT. The V and J genes are TRBV6-5 and TRBJ2-3, with TRBD2 as a possible D gene (5 bases). This CDR3 has 13 amino acids. V was pared by 2 bases and J by 5 bases, with 8 bases between. Looked up from germline, CDR1 is MNHEY and CDR2 is SVGAGI.

The sample holds many counts of this clonotype. CDR3 sequence reads: CASSFTGTNTEAFF. The CDR3 coding sequence is TGTGCCAGCAGCTTCACCGGAACCAACACTGAAGCTTTCTTT. J is TRBJ1-1 and V is TRBV7-6; the D is unclear. Per the germline V gene, CDR1 is SGHVS and CDR2 is FNYEAQ. V lost 3 bases and J lost 2, with 10 bases in between. The CDR3 has 14 amino acids. The full variable domain, with the rest looked up from reference TRBV7-6 and TRBJ1-1, is GAGVSQSPRYKVTKRGQDVALRCDPISGHVSLYWYRQALGQGPEFLTYFNYEAQQDKSGLPNDRFSAERPEGSISTLTIQRTEQRDSAMYRCASSFTGTNTEAFFGQGTRLTVV.

This clonotype appeared a few times. The V call is TRBV7-9, the J call TRBJ2-7; no definite D call. This CDR3 has 16 amino acids. CDR1 and CDR2 from the germline V gene are SEHNR and FQNEAQ (reference sequence). The ends were cut back, 5 bases at V and 4 bases at J, with 21 bases in the middle. CDR3 bases: TGTGCCAGCAGCCCTATAAGACAAGGGAACATTTACGAGCAGTACTTC. Its protein is CASSPIRQGNIYEQYF. The full variable domain, its missing parts supplied by reference TRBV7-9 and TRBJ2-7, is DTGVSQNPRHKITKRGQNVTFRCDPISEHNRLYWYRQTLGQGPEFLTYFQNEAQLEKSRLLSDRFSAERPKGSFSTLEIQRTEQGDSAMYLCASSPIRQGNIYEQYFGPGTRLTVT.